The 7 T cell receptor beta chains below all came from one sample that was sequenced in a study of cytomegalovirus exposure and HLA in healthy donors. PCR employed 60 Vbeta and 13 Jbeta primers. The method was immunoSEQ multiplex PCR; TCRdb's version includes in-frame clones alone and lacks a portion of them. The repertoire holds 140,000 or so clones, with around 65% as singletons. The sequencing sample was made of PBMCs. The receptors here all came from a woman aged 60 to 75 in good health and CMV-seronegative.

Of note for this clone: At the DNA level, this CDR3 is encoded by other sequences in the same sample as well. The chain is built from TRBV13 and TRBJ2-1; 7 nucleotides line up with TRBD2. CDR3 length: 13 amino acids. The trim removed 5 bases at V and 9 bases at J, leaving 7 bases unmatched. CDR1 and CDR2 (germline): PRHDT, FYEKMQ (reference sequence). CDR3 DNA: TGTGCCAGCAGCCCAACCCCGGGAGGTGAGCAGTTCTTC. Amino acid sequence: CASSPTPGGEQFF.

The gene calls are TRBV6-5 and TRBJ2-1; a weak D match, TRBD2 (5 bases). This CDR3 contains 15 residues. Germline values: CDR1 MNHEY, CDR2 SVGAGI. V lost 7 bases and J 12 bases, leaving 25 bases between the germline ends. The CDR3 nucleotides read TGTGCCAGCACCGGACTGGGGTCAGGTTGGTCCGTGCAGTTCTTC. Its translation is CASTGLGSGWSVQFF.

The V gene is TRBV5-6, the J gene TRBJ2-5; D is unclear. V gave up 0 bases and J gave up 8 bases, with 17 bases separating them. CDR1 is SGHDT, CDR2 YYEEEE, per germline. The CDR3 is made up of 15 amino acids. The CDR3 DNA reads TGTGCCAGCAGCTTGGGAGGAGTGGCGGATAGCACCCAGTACTTC. It is translated as CASSLGGVADSTQYF.

The chain employs TRBV18 and TRBJ2-7; D possibly corresponds to TRBD1 (6 bases). The CDR3 has 16 amino acids. Germline CDR1 and CDR2: KGHSH and LQKENI. Trimming pared 4 bases from V and 4 bases from J, leaving 20 bases between. The CDR3 protein is CASSQGGHRGVYEQYF. Here the CDR3 DNA reads TGTGCCAGCTCACAAGGGGGACACCGCGGCGTATACGAGCAGTACTTC.

The rearrangement uses TRBV5-1 and TRBJ2-1, with TRBD2 matching over 12 bases. After removal of 0 bases from V and 6 bases from J, the junction contained 7 bases not matched to a gene. The CDR3 has 17 amino acids. The germline V gene encodes CDR1 SGHRS and CDR2 YFSETQ. CDR3 amino acids: CASSLVGLAGGGNEQFF. CDR3 bases: TGCGCCAGCAGCTTGGTTGGGCTAGCGGGAGGGGGCAATGAGCAGTTCTTC.

V and J are TRBV6-1 and TRBJ2-7, with 9 positions matching TRBD2. Germline CDR1 MNHNS, CDR2 SASEGT. The V segment lost 2 bases and the J segment 2 bases; nucleotides outside the gene matches: 7. CDR3 length: 16 amino acids. CDR3 loop: CASSERSGLATYEQYF. The DNA of the CDR3 is TGTGCCAGCAGTGAAAGGTCAGGACTAGCGACCTACGAGCAGTACTTC.

The chain has TRBV5-1 and TRBJ2-5, with TRBD1 identical over 9 bases. Germline CDR1 and CDR2: SGHRS and YFSETQ. Trimming cost V 4 bases and J 5 bases; bases outside gene matches: 6. The CDR3 has 14 residues. The CDR3 here is CASSDGTGRETQYF. CDR3 coding DNA: TGCGCCAGCAGCGACGGGACAGGGAGGGAGACCCAGTACTTC.